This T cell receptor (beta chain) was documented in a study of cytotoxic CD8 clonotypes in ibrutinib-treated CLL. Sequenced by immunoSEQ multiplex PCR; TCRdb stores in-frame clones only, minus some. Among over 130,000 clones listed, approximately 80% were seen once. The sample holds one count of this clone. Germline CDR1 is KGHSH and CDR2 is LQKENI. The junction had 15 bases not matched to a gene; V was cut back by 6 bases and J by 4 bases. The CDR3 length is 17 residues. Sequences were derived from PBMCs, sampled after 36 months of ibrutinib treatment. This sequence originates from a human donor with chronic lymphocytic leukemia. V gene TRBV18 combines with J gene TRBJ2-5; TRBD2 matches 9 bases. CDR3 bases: TGTGCCAGCTCTAGGACAGAGTCTCTAGCGGGACGAGAGACCCAGTACTTC. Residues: CASSRTESLAGRETQYF.